This paragraph reports one T cell receptor beta chain. This clone's antigen is unknown. No much larger clonotype is one base removed from it; base qualities were not supplied. The cysteine opens and the phenylalanine closes a CDR3 of 13 amino acids. The entry retains the CDR3 DNA only, 39 bases that are in frame from base 1. V is cut by 5 bases and J by 5 bases, and the space between the germline ends is 13 bases. CDR1 and CDR2 were assigned from the germline V gene (reference sequence) as MNHEY and SMNVEV. This entry comes from a study of T cells after yellow fever vaccination (dated by TCRdb to about 2019). As for the study more broadly: The SMART-Seq v4 Ultra Low Input RNA kit was used to prepare libraries from fractions with low cell numbers. Two healthy male donors made up the cohort, one aged 18 to 29 years and the other aged 30 to 40 years. Bulk TCR alpha and beta repertoires were sequenced longitudinally to track T-cell clones before and after primary and booster YFV17D yellow fever vaccination. Bulk PBMC replicates and cell subsets were isolated from blood drawn at multiple timepoints before and after both primary and secondary immunization. Results and caveats for the whole study, not just this receptor: A small fraction of clonotypes appeared in both the CD4 and CD8 compartments, likely as a result of convergent recombination. After the booster, most clones that had expanded after primary vaccination were detected again (about 95% of CD4 and around 88% of CD8), suggesting broad maintenance of memory. Computational filtering was needed because FACS-sorted repertoires could contain abundant contaminating clonotypes from the bulk population. The study included only two donors, which limits how far the findings can be generalized. Compared with the primary T-cell response, the secondary T-cell response was faster but weaker, reaching its peak on day 5 rather than on day 15.

TCR cDNA was made using 5'RACE template switching, a step that added a universal primer site and unique molecular identifiers. Priming for cDNA synthesis came from both the TCR alpha and TCR beta constant segments. Two PCR steps were used to amplify libraries, with sample barcodes and sequencing adapters being added in the second step. Sequencing of libraries was performed on Illumina HiSeq 2500 (2x100 bp) or NovaSeq (2x150 bp). From the authors' description of their analysis: MIGEC was used to demultiplex reads and collapse the reads into UMI consensus sequences, and MiXCR was used for V(D)J alignment. Clonotypes responding to the vaccine were identified with edgeR on replicate PBMC samples, with the criteria of FDR below 0.01 and a log2 fold change above 5 up to day 15. Bulk clonotypes were assigned CD4 or CD8 identity according to which sequenced CD4 or CD8 repertoire held them at higher abundance. TCRdb itself trimmed the public reads at Q25 with fastp, ran MiXCR and retained productive beta chains. One record per CDR3 amino acid sequence lists the most common genes and DNA. The V and J calls reflect TCRdb's pipeline rather than the authors' work. This sample lists fewer than 450,000 distinct CDR3 sequences; 7% to 9% were detected once. Under 20% of the sample comes from the top ten.

This specimen's treatment or condition label, per the study, means: live attenuated yellow fever vaccine strain. At every blood-draw timepoint, two biological replicates of bulk PBMCs were collected. A standard Ficoll-Paque protocol was used to isolate PBMCs from peripheral blood. TriZol was used to extract RNA from bulk PBMCs, from CD4 and CD8 fractions, and from dextramer-positive and dextramer-negative fractions. Recombination connected TRBV27 to TRBJ2-7; the D gene cannot be named for sure. Sequencing was performed on PBMCs, taken about 49 days after the first yellow fever vaccination. The clonotype was recovered from a man between 18 and 35 years old who received the YFV17D yellow fever vaccine. The DNA is TGTGCCAGCAGTCTCCGGTCTTGGAACGAGCAGTACTTC. This codes for CASSLRSWNEQYF.